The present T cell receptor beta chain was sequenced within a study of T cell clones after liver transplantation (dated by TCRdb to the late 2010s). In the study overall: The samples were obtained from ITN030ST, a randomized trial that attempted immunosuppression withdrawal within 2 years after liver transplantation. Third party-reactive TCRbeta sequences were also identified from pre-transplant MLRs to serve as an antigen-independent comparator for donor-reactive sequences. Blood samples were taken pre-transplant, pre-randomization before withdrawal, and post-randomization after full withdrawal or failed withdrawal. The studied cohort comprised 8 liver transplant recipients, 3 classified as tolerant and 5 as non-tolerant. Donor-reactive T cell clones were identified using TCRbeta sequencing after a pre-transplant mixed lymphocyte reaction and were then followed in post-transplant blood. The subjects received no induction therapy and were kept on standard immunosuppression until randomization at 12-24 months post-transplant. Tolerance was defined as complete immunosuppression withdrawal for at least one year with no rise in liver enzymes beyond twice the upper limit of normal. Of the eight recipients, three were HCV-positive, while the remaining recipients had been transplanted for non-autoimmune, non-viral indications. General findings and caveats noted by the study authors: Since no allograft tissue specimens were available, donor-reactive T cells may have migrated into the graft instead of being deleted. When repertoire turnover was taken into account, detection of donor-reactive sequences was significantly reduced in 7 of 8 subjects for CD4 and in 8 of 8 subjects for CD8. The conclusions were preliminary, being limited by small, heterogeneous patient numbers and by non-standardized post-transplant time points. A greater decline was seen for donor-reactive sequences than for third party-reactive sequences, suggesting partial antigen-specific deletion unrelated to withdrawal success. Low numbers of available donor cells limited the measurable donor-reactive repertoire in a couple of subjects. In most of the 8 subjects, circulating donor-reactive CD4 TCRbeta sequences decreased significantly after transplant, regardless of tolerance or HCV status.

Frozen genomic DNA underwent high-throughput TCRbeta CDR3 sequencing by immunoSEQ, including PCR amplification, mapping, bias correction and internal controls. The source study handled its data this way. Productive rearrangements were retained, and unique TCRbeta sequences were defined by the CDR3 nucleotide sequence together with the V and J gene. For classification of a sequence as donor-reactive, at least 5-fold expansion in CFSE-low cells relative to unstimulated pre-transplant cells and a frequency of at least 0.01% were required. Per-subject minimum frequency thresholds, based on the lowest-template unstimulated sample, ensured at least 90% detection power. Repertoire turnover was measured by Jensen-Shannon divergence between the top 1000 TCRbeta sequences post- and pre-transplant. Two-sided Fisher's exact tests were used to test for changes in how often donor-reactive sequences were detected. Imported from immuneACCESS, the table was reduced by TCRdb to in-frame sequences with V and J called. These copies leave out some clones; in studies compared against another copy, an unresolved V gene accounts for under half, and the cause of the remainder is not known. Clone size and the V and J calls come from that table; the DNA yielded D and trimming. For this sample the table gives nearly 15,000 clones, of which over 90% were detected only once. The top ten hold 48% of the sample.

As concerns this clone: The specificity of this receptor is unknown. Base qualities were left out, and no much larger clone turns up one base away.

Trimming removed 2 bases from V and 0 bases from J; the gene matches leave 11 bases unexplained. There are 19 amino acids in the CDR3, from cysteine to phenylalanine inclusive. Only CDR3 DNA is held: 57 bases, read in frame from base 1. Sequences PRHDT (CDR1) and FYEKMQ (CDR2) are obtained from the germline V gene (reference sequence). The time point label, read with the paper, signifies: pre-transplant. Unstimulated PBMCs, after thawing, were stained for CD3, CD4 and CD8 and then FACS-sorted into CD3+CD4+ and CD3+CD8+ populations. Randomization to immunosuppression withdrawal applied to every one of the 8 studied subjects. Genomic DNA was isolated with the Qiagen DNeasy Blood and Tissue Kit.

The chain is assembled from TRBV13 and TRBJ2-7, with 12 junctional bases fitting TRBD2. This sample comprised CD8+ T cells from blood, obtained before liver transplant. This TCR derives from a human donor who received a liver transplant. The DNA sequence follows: TGTGCCAGCAGCTTAACTAGCGGGAGGAATGACGAGAGCTCCTACGAGCAGTACTTC. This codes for CASSLTSGRNDESSYEQYF.